The sequence of this T cell receptor (beta chain) was determined in a study of blood T cell repertoires in COVID-19. Study-wide background: Acute and convalescent COVID-19 specimens originated in the United States, Italy and Spain.

V lost 2 bases, J lost 8 bases, and 12 bases stayed unmatched. The CDR3 loop spans 16 amino acids. The germline gives CDR1 MNHEY, CDR2 SMNVEV (reference sequence). Participant-given clinical history determined each cohort assignment. The recovered donors of Cohort 3 showed two negative PCRs, clearance, or symptom resolution. Per the study methods: Amplification with reference gene primers provided the estimates of nucleated cell counts. Generated by immunoSEQ multiplex PCR, the TCRdb table keeps only in-frame clones and is missing some. V, J and clone size are those of that table, while D and trimming were read from the DNA. Among hundreds of thousands of clones listed, about 85% were seen once.

The chain is built from TRBV27 and TRBJ2-1; 7 positions match TRBD2. The TCR originated in a middle-aged man who had recovered from COVID-19. Sequencing used PBMCs or T cells enriched from blood (not recorded which). The CDR3 is CASSLNPGGGPDEQFF. In DNA form, the CDR3 reads TGTGCCAGCAGTTTAAACCCCGGGGGAGGGCCAGATGAGCAGTTCTTC.